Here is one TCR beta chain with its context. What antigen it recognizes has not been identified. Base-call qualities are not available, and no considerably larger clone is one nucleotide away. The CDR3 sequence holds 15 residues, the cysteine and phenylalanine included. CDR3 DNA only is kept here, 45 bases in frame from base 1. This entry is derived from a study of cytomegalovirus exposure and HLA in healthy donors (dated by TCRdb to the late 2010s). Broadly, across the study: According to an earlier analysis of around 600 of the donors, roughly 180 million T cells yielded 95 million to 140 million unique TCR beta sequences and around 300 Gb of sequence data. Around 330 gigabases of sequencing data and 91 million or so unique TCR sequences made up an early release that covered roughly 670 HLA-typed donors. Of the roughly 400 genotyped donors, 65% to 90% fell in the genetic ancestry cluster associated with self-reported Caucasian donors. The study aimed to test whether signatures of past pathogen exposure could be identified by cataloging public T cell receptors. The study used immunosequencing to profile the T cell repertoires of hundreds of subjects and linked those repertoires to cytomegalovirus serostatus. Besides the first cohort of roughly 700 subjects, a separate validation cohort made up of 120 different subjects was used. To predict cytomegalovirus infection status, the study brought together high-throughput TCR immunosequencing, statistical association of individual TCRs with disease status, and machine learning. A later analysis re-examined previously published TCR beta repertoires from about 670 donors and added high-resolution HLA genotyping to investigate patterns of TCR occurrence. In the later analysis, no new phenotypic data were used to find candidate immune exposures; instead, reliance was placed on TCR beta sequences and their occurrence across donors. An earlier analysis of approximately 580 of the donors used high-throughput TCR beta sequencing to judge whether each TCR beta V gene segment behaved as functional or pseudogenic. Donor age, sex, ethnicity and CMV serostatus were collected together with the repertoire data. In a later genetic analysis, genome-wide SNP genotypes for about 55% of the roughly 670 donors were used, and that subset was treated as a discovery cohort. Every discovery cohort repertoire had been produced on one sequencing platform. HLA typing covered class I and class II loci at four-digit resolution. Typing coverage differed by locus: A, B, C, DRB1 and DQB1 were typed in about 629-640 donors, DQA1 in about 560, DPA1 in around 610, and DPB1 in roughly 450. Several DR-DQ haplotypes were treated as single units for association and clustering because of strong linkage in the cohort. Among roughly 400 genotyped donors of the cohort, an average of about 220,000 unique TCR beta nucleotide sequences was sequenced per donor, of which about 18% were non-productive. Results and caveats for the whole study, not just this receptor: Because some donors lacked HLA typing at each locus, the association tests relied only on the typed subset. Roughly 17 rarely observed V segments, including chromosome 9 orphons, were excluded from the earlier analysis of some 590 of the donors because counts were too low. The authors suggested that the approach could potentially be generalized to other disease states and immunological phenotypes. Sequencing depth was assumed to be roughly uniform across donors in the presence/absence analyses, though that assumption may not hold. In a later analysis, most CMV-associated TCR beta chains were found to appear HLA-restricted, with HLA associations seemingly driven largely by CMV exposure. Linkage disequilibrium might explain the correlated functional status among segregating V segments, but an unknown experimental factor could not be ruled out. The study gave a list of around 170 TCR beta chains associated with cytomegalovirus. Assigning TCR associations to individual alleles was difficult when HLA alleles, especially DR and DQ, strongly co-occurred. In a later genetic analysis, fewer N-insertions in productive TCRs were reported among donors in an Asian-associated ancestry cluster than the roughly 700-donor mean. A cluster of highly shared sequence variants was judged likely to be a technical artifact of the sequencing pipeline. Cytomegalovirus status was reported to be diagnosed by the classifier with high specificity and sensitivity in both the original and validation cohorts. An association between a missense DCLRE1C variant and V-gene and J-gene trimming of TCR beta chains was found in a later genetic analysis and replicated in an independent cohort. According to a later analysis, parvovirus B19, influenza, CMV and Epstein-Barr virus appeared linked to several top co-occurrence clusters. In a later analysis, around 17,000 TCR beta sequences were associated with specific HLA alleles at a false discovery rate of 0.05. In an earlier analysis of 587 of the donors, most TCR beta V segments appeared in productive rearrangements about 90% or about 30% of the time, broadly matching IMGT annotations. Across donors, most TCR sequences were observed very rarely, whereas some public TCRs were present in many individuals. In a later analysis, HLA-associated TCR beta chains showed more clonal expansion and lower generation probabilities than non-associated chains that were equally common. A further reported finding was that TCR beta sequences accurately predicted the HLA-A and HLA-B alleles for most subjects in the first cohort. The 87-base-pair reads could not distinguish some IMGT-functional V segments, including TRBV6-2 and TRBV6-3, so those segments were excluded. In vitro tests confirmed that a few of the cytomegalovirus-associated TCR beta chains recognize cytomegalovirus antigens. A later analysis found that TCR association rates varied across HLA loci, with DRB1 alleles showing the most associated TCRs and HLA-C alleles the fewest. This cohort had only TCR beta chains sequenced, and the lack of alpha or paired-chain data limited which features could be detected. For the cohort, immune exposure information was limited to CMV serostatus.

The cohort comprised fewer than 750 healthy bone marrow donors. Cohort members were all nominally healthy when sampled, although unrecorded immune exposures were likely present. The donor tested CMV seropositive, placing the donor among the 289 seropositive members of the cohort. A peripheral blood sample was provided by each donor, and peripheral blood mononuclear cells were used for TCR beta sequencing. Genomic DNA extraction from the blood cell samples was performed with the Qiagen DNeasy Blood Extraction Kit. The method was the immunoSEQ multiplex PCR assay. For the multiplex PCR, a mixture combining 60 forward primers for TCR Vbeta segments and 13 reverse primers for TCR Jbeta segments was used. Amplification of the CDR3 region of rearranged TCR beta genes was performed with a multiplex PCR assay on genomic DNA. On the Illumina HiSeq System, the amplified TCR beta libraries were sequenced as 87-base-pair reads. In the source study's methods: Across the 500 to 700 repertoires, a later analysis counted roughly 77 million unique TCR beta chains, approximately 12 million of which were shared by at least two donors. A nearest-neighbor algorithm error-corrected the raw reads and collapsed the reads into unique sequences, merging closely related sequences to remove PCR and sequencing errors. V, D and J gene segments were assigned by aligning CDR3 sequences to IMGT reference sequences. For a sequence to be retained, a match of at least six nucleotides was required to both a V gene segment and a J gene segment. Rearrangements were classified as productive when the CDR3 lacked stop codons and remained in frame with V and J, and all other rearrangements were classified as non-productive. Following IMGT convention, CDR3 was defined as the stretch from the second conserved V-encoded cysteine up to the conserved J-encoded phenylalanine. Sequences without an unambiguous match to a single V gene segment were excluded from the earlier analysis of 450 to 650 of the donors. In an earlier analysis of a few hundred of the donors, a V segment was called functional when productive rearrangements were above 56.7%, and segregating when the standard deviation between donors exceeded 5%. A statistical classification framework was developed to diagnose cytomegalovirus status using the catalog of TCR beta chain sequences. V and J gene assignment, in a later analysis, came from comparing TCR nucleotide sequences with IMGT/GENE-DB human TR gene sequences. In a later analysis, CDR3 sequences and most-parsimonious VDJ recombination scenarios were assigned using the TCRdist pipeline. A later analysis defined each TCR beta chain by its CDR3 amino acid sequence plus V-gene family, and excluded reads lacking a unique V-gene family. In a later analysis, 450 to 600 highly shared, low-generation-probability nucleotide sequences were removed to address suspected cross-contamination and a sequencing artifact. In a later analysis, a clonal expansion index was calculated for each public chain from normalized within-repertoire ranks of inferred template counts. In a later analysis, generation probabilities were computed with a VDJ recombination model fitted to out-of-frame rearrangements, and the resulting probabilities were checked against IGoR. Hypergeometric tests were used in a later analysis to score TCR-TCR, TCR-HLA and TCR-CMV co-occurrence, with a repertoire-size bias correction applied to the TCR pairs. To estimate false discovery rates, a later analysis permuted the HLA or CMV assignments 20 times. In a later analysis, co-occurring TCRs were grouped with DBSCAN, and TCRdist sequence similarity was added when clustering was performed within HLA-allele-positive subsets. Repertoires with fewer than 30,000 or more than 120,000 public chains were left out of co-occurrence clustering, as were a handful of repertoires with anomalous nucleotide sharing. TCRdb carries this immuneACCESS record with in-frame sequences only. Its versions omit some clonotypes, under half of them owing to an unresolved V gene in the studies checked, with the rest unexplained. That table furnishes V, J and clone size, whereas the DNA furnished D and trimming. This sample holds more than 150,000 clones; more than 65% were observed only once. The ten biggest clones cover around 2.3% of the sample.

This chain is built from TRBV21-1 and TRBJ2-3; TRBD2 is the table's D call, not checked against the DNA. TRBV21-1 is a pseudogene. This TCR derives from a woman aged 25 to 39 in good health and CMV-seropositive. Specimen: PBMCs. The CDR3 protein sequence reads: CASSLAPTSTDTQYF. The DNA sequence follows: TGTGCCAGCAGCCTAGCGCCAACTAGCACAGATACGCAGTATTTT.